The 18 T cell receptor beta chains reported below all come from one sample, sequenced in a study of T cell responses to AZD1222 COVID-19 vaccine. Libraries were prepared by immunoSEQ multiplex PCR; TCRdb keeps only in-frame clonotypes and omits some of them. The sample comprises around 50,000 clones, around 80% of which are singletons, and roughly 10% rests with the top ten. Specimen: peripheral blood, collected on day 0 of AZD1222 vaccination. The receptors were sampled from an adult in good health.

The CDR3, as DNA: TGCGCCAGCAGCTTGGGAGTTGGGACTAGCGTCTACGAGCAGTACTTC. Its translation: CASSLGVGTSVYEQYF. The chain couples TRBV5-1 to TRBJ2-7; TRBD2 aligns across 10 bases. This CDR3 comprises 16 residues. CDR1 SGHRS and CDR2 YFSETQ come from the germline V gene. The junction had 6 bases not matched to a gene; V was cut back by 0 bases and J by 3 bases.

The rearrangement links TRBV6-5 to TRBJ1-5; D is unresolved. Germline lookup yields CDR1 MNHEY and CDR2 SVGAGI. V shed 6 bases and J shed 1 base, with 10 bases lying between them. This CDR3 is built from 14 residues. The CDR3, as DNA: TGTGCCAGCAGGAATCCGACGAGCAATCAGCCCCAGCATTTT. Translated: CASRNPTSNQPQHF.

This clone was picked up one time. The chain uses TRBV2 and TRBJ1-5; D gene unclear. V lost 7 bases and J 5 bases, leaving 15 bases between the germline ends. The V gene's germline CDR1 is SNHLY and CDR2 FYNNEI. CDR3 length equals 14 residues. As DNA, the CDR3 is TGTGCCAGCAAAGAGCCTGGGTCGCATCAGCCCCAGCATTTT. This codes for CASKEPGSHQPQHF.

This sequence joins TRBV29-1 and TRBJ2-2, with unresolved D. Per the germline V gene, CDR1 is SQVTM and CDR2 is ANQGSEA. V gave up 7 bases and J gave up 6 bases, with 12 bases separating them. The CDR3 totals 12 residues. CDR3 bases: TGCAGCGACGTAGTGCTTTCCGGGGAGCTGTTTTTT. Protein product: CSDVVLSGELFF.

The rearrangement links TRBV3-1 (or the pseudogene TRBV3-2) to TRBJ1-2, with TRBD1 identical over 7 bases. J was trimmed by 1 base and V by 5 bases; bases with no gene match: 4. Germline V gives CDR1 LGHDT, CDR2 YNNKEL (reference sequence). The CDR3 totals 14 residues. The CDR3 DNA follows: TGTGCCAGCAGCGAACAGGGGTTTAACTATGGCTACACCTTC. It yields the protein CASSEQGFNYGYTF.

This chain connects TRBV19 to TRBJ1-1; no clear D. CDR3 size: 13 residues. Germline V gene sequence: CDR1 LNHDA, CDR2 SQIVND (reference sequence). Trimming shortened V by 7 bases and J by 1 base, and 10 bases separated the two germline ends. The CDR3 is CASIPTANTEAFF. The CDR3 coding sequence is TGTGCCAGTATACCGACGGCGAACACTGAAGCTTTCTTT.

J is TRBJ2-7 and V is TRBV5-1; D uncertain. V was trimmed by 2 bases and J by 3 bases, leaving 9 bases between them. The CDR3 is made up of 13 amino acids. Looked up from germline, CDR1 is SGHRS and CDR2 is YFSETQ. In DNA form, the CDR3 reads TGCGCCAGCAGCTTTAATCGTAACTACGAGCAGTACTTC. Translating gives CASSFNRNYEQYF.

The genes are TRBV7-9 and TRBJ1-5, with D perhaps matching TRBD1 (5 bases). The CDR3 is 14 residues long. V lost 5 bases and J 1 base, leaving 9 bases between the germline ends. Germline loops: CDR1 SEHNR, CDR2 FQNEAQ (reference sequence). The CDR3 bases are TGTGCCAGCAGCCCGGGACGGAGCAATCAGCCCCAGCATTTT. Amino acid sequence: CASSPGRSNQPQHF.

The rearrangement links TRBV4-3 to TRBJ2-3, with D tentatively TRBD1 or TRBD2 (5 bases each). Between the trimmed V and J ends, which lost 0 bases and 7 bases, there was a span of 8 bases. The CDR3 runs to 13 residues. Germline CDR1 is LGHNA and CDR2 is YSLEER. This CDR3 reads CASSQDTGHTQYF. Written as DNA, the CDR3 is TGCGCCAGCAGCCAAGATACGGGACATACGCAGTATTTT.

The rearrangement links TRBV19 to TRBJ1-2, with D unclear. The length of the CDR3 is 17 residues. Germline V gene sequence: CDR1 LNHDA, CDR2 SQIVND (reference sequence). The V end was cut by 7 bases, the J end by 6 bases, with 27 bases between. The CDR3: CASTETREKLLHHGYTF. CDR3 DNA sequence: TGTGCCAGTACCGAAACCCGGGAGAAGCTTCTTCATCATGGCTACACCTTC. Together with reference TRBV19 and TRBJ1-2, the CDR3 gives the full variable domain: DGGITQSPKYLFRKEGQNVTLSCEQNLNHDAMYWYRQDPGQGLRLIYYSQIVNDFQKGDIAEGYSVSREKKESFPLTVTSAQKNPTAFYLCASTETREKLLHHGYTFGSGTRLTVV.

The chain is built from TRBV6-6 and TRBJ1-2; 7 bases line up with TRBD1. The CDR3 is made up of 17 amino acids. CDR1 is MNHNY and CDR2 is SVGAGI in the germline V gene (reference sequence). The V gene end was trimmed by 5 bases and the J gene end by 0 bases; junction bases not matched to a gene: 12. In DNA form, the CDR3 reads TGTGCCAGCAGTCTGGGACAGACAGCCGGTTCTAACTATGGCTACACCTTC. Amino acids: CASSLGQTAGSNYGYTF.

Only one count was recorded for this clone. The J gene is TRBJ1-6, the V gene TRBV5-1, with 7 bases identical to TRBD1. The CDR3 totals 15 residues. Looked up from germline, CDR1 is SGHRS and CDR2 is YFSETQ. V gave up 1 base and J gave up 6 bases; unmatched junction bases: 4. The CDR3 sequence is CASSLYAGGNSPLHF. The CDR3 nucleotides read TGCGCCAGCAGCTTGTACGCAGGGGGTAATTCACCCCTCCACTTT.

The CDR3 loop reads CASSPRDGVANEKLFF. The CDR3 DNA reads as TGTGCCAGCAGTCCCAGGGACGGGGTGGCTAATGAAAAACTGTTTTTT. The rearrangement uses TRBV7-9 and TRBJ1-4, with a tentative D call TRBD1 (5 bases). The V end lost 6 bases, the J end lost 3 bases, and 17 bases lay between the germline ends. The CDR3 covers 16 residues. Germline V gene sequence: CDR1 SEHNR, CDR2 FQNEAQ (reference sequence).

This rearrangement joins TRBV6-5 to TRBJ2-7, with 7 bases identical to TRBD2. CDR3 length: 14 residues. Germline V gene lookup returns CDR1 MNHEY and CDR2 SVGAGI. J lost 0 bases, V lost 6 bases, and 5 bases had no gene match. The CDR3: CASSQTSDSYEQYF. The CDR3, as DNA: TGTGCCAGCAGCCAAACTAGCGACTCCTACGAGCAGTACTTC.

This chain uses TRBV5-1 with TRBJ2-2; D ambiguous. V was cut by 0 bases and J by 1 base, with 10 bases left in between. The germline V gene has CDR1 SGHRS and CDR2 YFSETQ. The CDR3 totals 16 residues. DNA of the CDR3: TGCGCCAGCAGCTTGGCCTTAGCAGGGAACACCGGGGAGCTGTTTTTT. Its translation: CASSLALAGNTGELFF.

This chain uses TRBV24-1 with TRBJ2-7; D is possibly TRBD1 (5 bases). With 7 bases removed from V and 5 bases from J, the gap between germline ends came to 17 bases. This CDR3 has 14 residues. Germline V gene lookup returns CDR1 KGHDR and CDR2 SFDVKD. CDR3 in DNA: TGTGCCACCAGCACACCAAGCAGGGTTGACGAGCAGTACTTC. This gives the protein CATSTPSRVDEQYF.

The chain joins TRBV6-5 to TRBJ1-2; the D is unclear. Germline V gene lookup returns CDR1 MNHEY and CDR2 SVGAGI. Trimming took off 3 bases at V and 1 base at J, with 15 bases between the two ends. CDR3 size: 16 residues. Here the CDR3 reads CASSYPQTLFNYGYTF. The CDR3 DNA follows: TGTGCCAGCAGTTATCCCCAGACCCTTTTTAACTATGGCTACACCTTC.

The chain employs TRBV15 and TRBJ2-1; 8 positions match TRBD2. V lost 0 bases to trimming and J lost 6 bases; unmatched junction nucleotides: 4. The CDR3 length is 15 residues. Looked up from germline, CDR1 is LNHNV and CDR2 is YYDKDF (reference sequence). The CDR3 DNA follows: TGTGCCACCAGCAGAGATCCGGGAGGGTCCAATGAGCAGTTCTTC. Protein sequence: CATSRDPGGSNEQFF.